The clone carrying this TCR beta chain was recorded many times. These data belong to a study of blood T cell repertoires in COVID-19. About the research overall: Samples came from the United States, Italy and Spain, spanning acute and convalescent COVID-19. From T cells, B-cell-depleted T cells, or PBMCs came the material, which was cDNA or gDNA.

Individuals aged about 18 to 100 years were recruited from approximately 24 US areas. Method: immunoSEQ multiplex PCR; TCRdb's copy keeps in-frame clones and lacks some. The table includes about 240,000 clones, 75% to 90% detected once. The CDR3 has 15 residues. Trimming took off 0 bases at V and 1 base at J, with 9 bases between the two ends. Looked up from germline, CDR1 is SGHTA and CDR2 is FQGTGA. The source material was PBMCs or T cells enriched from blood (not recorded which). V and J are TRBV7-3 and TRBJ1-1; D possibly corresponds to TRBD1 (5 bases). The receptor was isolated from a middle-aged woman with acute COVID-19. The CDR3 here is CASSLTSQGNTEAFF. The CDR3 DNA sequence: TGTGCCAGCAGCTTAACGTCGCAGGGGAACACTGAAGCTTTCTTT.